The T cell receptor (beta chain) described here comes from a study of blood T cells in healthy people across ages (dated by TCRdb to 2013 to 2016). For the study in its entirety: In model experiments, template switching captured about one uniquely barcoded TCR beta cDNA molecule for every two T cells. Age-related changes in TCR beta repertoire diversity were measured in the study by deep sequencing normalized with unique cDNA molecular identifiers. Donors were grouped into four age groups: young (average roughly 15 years), middle-aged (around 39), aged (about 59) and long-lived (about 89). To avoid experimental bias, donors of different ages were distributed randomly across sequencing lanes. The study analyzed two additional independent replicas of 1 million unique cDNA reads from the same blood draw for two donors, one aged 18 to 29 and one aged 80 or older. What the study reported, not specific to this receptor: Because donor CMV infection status was unknown, age-related changes in expanded clonotypes were potentially confounded. The percentage of naive T cells measured by flow cytometry correlated strongly with observed TCR beta diversity. The long-lived group showed more naive CD4+ T cells, fewer expanded clones and increased TCR diversity than the aged group, suggesting age selection. Total diversity estimates from one million sequenced T cells were considered lower bounds and underestimates. Because profiling used bulk unsorted PBMCs, naive and antigen-experienced compartments could not be compared conclusively. As age increased, observed TCR beta diversity per million T cells dropped in a roughly linear way, and a significant reduction was already evident by age about 36.

Library preparation used 5' RACE. Sequenced on an Illumina HiSeq 2500. A second roughly 7 to 12 cycle PCR used a sample-barcoded 5' primer and a J-beta primer mix. A template-switch 5' adaptor carrying 12 random nucleotides introduced a unique molecular identifier onto each TCR beta cDNA molecule. Each sample yielded at least 3 million CDR3-containing paired-end reads. First-strand cDNA was synthesized from all RNA with the Mint cDNA synthesis kit, primed by a TRBC-specific oligonucleotide. Following uracil-DNA glycosylase treatment, a first 18-cycle PCR with universal primers M1SS and BC2_uni_R was performed on all cDNA. The authors processed their data as follows. Normalization of each sample was performed by random selection of 1 million high-quality reads, each carrying a distinct molecular identifier. Reads with shared molecular identifiers were discarded instead of being binned into consensus sequences. MiTCR, set to a Q25 quality threshold and the strictest error-elimination algorithm, was used for CDR3 identification, clonotype clustering and error correction. A nonparametric unseen species model with Euler transformation was used to estimate a lower bound on total TCR beta diversity. TCRdb applied fastp at Q25 and MiXCR to the public reads, then kept only in-frame beta chains. Each CDR3 protein appears once, grouped with its most common genes and DNA. The authors' filters were not applied to this entry. The sample contains some 1 million distinct CDR3 sequences, 35% to 50% of them found a single time. Jointly, the top ten make up approximately 19% of the sample.

The 39 donors, aged 6 to 90 years, were systemically healthy Caucasian individuals from Russia. About 9.1 milliliters of peripheral blood were collected from each donor into EDTA-treated Vacutainer tubes. Ficoll-Paque density-gradient centrifugation was used to isolate PBMCs, with at least 6 million obtained per sample. Trizol reagent was used to extract total RNA from PBMCs, with at least 5.5 micrograms per sample. Naive CD45RAhigh/CD27high T cell percentages were measured by flow cytometry on a PBMC aliquot from every donor. With regard to this clonotype: No cognate antigen has been identified for it. The junction differs from germline at one of its ends, possibly a read error.

CDR1 and CDR2, per the germline V gene (reference sequence), are MNHEY and SMNVEV. Taken from cysteine to phenylalanine, the CDR3 has 16 residues. The retained sequence is limited to the CDR3, 48 bases, with the frame set at the first base. This clonotype was sampled from an older woman in good health. The chain is encoded by TRBV27 joined to TRBJ2-4, and the D gene may be TRBD1, 6 bases matching. Sequencing used blood. Here is the DNA: TGTGCCAGCAGGGACAGTTTTGGTTTGACCAAAAGCATTCAGTACTTC. This gives the protein CASRDSFGLTKSIQYF.